This TCR beta chain was sequenced during a study of CD4 T cells in relation to SARS-CoV-2 and coronaviruses. Background on the study: PBMCs were cultured with antigen for less than twelve days before TCR beta sequencing.

CDR1 is MDHEN, CDR2 SYDVKM, per germline. The CDR3 spans 17 residues. Trimming cost V 5 bases and J 3 bases, with 21 bases left between them. The data were produced by immunoSEQ multiplex PCR, yet TCRdb's version contains in-frame clones alone and is incomplete. Seen here are tens of thousands of clones, about three quarters observed once, and the top ten hold over 2.5%. Of note for this clone: No antigen is known for it.

The sequencing sample was made of memory CD4+ T cells from PBMCs, cultured in vitro. This TCR came from an adult with COVID-19. This chain joins TRBV28 and TRBJ2-3; D unresolved. The CDR3 region is CASSPPTSKTRTDTQYF. The CDR3 bases are TGTGCCAGCAGTCCACCCACGTCGAAGACAAGGACAGATACGCAGTATTTT.